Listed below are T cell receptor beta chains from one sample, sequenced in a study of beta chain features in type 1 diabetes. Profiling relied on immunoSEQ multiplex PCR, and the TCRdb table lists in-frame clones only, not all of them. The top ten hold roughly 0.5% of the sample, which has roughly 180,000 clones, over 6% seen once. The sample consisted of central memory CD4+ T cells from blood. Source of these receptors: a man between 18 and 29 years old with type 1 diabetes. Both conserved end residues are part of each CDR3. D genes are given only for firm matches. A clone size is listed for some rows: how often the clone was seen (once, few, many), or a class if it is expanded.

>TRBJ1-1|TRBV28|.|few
CASRSSGEGLSEAFF
TGTGCCAGCAGATCCTCGGGGGAGGGGCTTTCTGAAGCTTTCTTT
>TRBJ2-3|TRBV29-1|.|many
CSVASPGDTQYF
TGCAGCGTTGCATCCCCGGGAGATACGCAGTATTTT
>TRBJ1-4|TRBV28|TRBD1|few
CASSWTGELFF
TGTGCCAGCAGTTGGACAGGGGAACTGTTTTTT
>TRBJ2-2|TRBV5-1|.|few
CASSPRDSYTGELFF
TGCGCCAGCAGCCCCCGGGACTCCTACACCGGGGAGCTGTTTTTT
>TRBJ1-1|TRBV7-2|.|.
CASSLGGGYTEAFF
TGTGCCAGCAGCTTAGGCGGAGGGTACACTGAAGCTTTCTTT
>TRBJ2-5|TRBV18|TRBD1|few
CASSTQGAGLETQYF
TGTGCCAGCTCAACACAGGGGGCAGGTTTGGAGACCCAGTACTTC
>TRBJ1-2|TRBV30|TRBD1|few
CAWMATGYGYTF
TGTGCCTGGATGGCGACAGGGTATGGCTACACCTTC
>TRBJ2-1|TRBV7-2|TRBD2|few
CASSFRGTTYNEQFF
TGTGCCAGCAGCTTCCGCGGGACTACTTACAATGAGCAGTTCTTC
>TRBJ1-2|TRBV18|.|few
CASSPDSYGYTF
TGTGCCAGCTCACCGGACAGCTATGGCTACACCTTC
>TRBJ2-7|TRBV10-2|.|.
CASSESLARGEQYF
TGCGCCAGCAGTGAGTCCCTAGCCCGGGGCGAGCAGTACTTC
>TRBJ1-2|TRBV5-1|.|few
CASSSGAFYGYTF
TGCGCCAGCAGCTCTGGGGCGTTCTATGGCTACACCTTC
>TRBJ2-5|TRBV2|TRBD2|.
CASSPTSGTQETQYF
TGTGCCAGCAGTCCGACTAGCGGAACACAAGAGACCCAGTACTTC
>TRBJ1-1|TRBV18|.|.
CASSGGPNTEAFF
TGTGCCAGCTCCGGAGGCCCGAACACTGAAGCTTTCTTT
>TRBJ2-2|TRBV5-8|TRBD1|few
CASSLGQLNTGELFF
TGTGCCAGCAGCCTGGGACAGTTGAACACCGGGGAGCTGTTTTTT
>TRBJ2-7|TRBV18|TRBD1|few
CASSWGQGKGEQYF
TGTGCCAGCTCATGGGGACAGGGAAAAGGCGAGCAGTACTTC
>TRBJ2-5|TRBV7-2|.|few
CASSLASDPQETQYF
TGTGCCAGCAGCTTAGCTAGCGACCCGCAAGAGACCCAGTACTTC
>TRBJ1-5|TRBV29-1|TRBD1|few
CSVRGPGQPQHF
TGCAGCGTTAGGGGGCCAGGGCAGCCCCAGCATTTT
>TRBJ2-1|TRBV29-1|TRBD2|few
CSVEDPISGRNNEQFF
TGCAGCGTTGAAGATCCAATTAGCGGGAGAAACAATGAGCAGTTCTTC
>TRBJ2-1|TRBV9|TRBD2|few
CASSALSGRTYNEQFF
TGTGCCAGCAGCGCGCTTAGCGGGAGAACCTACAATGAGCAGTTCTTC
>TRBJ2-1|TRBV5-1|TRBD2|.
CASSLGTSGPYNEQFF
TGCGCCAGCAGCTTGGGGACTAGCGGACCCTACAATGAGCAGTTCTTC
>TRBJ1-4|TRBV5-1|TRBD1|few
CASSLQGATNEKLFF
TGCGCCAGCAGCTTACAGGGGGCGACTAATGAAAAACTGTTTTTT
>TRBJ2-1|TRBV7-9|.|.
CASSFGRGGNEQFF
TGTGCCAGCAGCTTCGGCCGAGGGGGCAATGAGCAGTTCTTC
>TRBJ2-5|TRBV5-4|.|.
CASSLGGLETQYF
TGTGCCAGCAGCTTGGGTGGGCTCGAGACCCAGTACTTC
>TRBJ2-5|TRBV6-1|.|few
CASSGDVWRAETQYF
TGTGCCAGCAGTGGGGACGTCTGGAGGGCAGAGACCCAGTACTTC
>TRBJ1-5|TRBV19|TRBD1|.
CASSEGAYSNQPQHF
TGTGCCAGTAGTGAGGGGGCCTATAGCAATCAGCCCCAGCATTTT
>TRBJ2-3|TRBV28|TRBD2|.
CASSRTSGIPDTQYF
TGTGCCAGCAGTAGGACTAGCGGGATACCAGATACGCAGTATTTT
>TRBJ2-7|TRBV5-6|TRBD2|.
CASSLDPAGTYEQYF
TGTGCCAGCAGCTTGGATCCAGCGGGGACCTACGAGCAGTACTTC